The 14 T cell receptor beta chains below all came from one sample that was sequenced in a study of T-cell reconstitution after alpha-beta-depleted transplantation in children. Using unique molecular identifiers, the investigators prepared the TCRbeta library. TCRdb called the PCR reads again in MiXCR, with one record for every CDR3 protein. In the table there are 600,000 to 700,000 distinct CDR3 sequences, roughly 17% of which are singletons. The specimen was PBMCs from the stem cell graft donor, collected from the stem cell graft. These receptors all stem from a human donor who donated a stem cell graft to a child with acute myeloid leukemia.

The chain recombines TRBV9 with TRBJ1-1; the D is unclear. The V and J ends lost 0 bases and 7 bases respectively, with 16 bases between them. CDR3 length: 15 amino acids. Germline V lookup: CDR1 SGDLS, CDR2 YYNGEE. The CDR3 loop is CASSVEGGRTDEAFF. In DNA form, the CDR3 reads TGTGCCAGCAGCGTAGAAGGTGGACGTACTGATGAAGCTTTCTTT.

This CDR3 reads CASSQTASYEQYF. The CDR3 DNA reads as TGTGCCAGCAGTCAGACAGCCTCCTACGAGCAGTACTTC. This rearrangement joins TRBV27 to TRBJ2-7, with D tentatively TRBD1 (5 bases). Trimming left V 5 bases short and J 0 bases short, with 8 bases between. The V gene's germline CDR1 is MNHEY and CDR2 SMNVEV (reference sequence). This CDR3 spans 13 amino acids.

This clonotype occurred many times. This CDR3 reads CASSLDRNNSPLHF. CDR3 nucleotide sequence: TGTGCCAGCAGCTTGGACAGAAATAATTCACCCCTCCACTTT. The chain recombines TRBV5-4 with TRBJ1-6; D not certain. Trimming took 0 bases from V and 5 from J, leaving 6 bases between them. This CDR3 has 14 residues. CDR1 is SGHNT, CDR2 YYREEE, per germline (reference sequence).

This clonotype was counted at least ten times. The rearrangement uses TRBV20-1 and TRBJ1-1, with D perhaps TRBD1 (5 bases). The length of the CDR3 is 17 residues. Trimming stripped 2 bases from V and 5 bases from J, with 24 bases between. The germline V gene has CDR1 DFQATT and CDR2 SNEGSKA (reference sequence). DNA for the CDR3: TGCAGTGCTAGACGGCCCTTGGGAAGTGGGGCGGGTACTGAAGCTTTCTTT. Amino acid sequence: CSARRPLGSGAGTEAFF.

The chain couples TRBV7-9 to TRBJ1-1; no reliable D call. V lost 7 bases to trimming and J lost 0 bases, with 15 bases between them. Germline CDR1 and CDR2: SEHNR and FQNEAQ (reference sequence). CDR3 length: 15 amino acids. The CDR3 region is CASTSPGNMNTEAFF. CDR3 in DNA: TGTGCCAGCACCTCCCCGGGGAATATGAACACTGAAGCTTTCTTT.

This clonotype was seen at least ten times. The chain recombines TRBV7-2 with TRBJ1-6; D gene ambiguous. Trimming pared 2 bases from V and 14 bases from J, leaving 10 bases between. This CDR3 region has 12 residues. CDR1 and CDR2 from the germline V gene are SGHTA and FQGNSA. The CDR3 DNA reads as TGTGCCAGCAGCTTAAATCCATCCACCCTCCACTTT. Amino acids: CASSLNPSTLHF.

CDR3 region: CASSWAGTVSTGELFF. The DNA for the CDR3 is TGTGCCAGCAGCTGGGCCGGGACAGTCAGCACCGGGGAGCTGTTTTTT. The chain couples TRBV11-3 to TRBJ2-2; 7 bases are shared with TRBD1. Trimming took 4 bases from V and 4 from J; bases not matched to a gene: 9. This CDR3 region has 16 residues. The germline gives CDR1 SGHNT, CDR2 YENEEA.

This chain links TRBV7-8 with TRBJ1-1; the match to TRBD1 covers 7 bases. Trimming removed 3 bases from V and 4 bases from J; junction bases left unmatched: 11. The CDR3 consists of 16 residues. CDR1 SGHVS and CDR2 FQNEAQ come from the germline V gene. CDR3 sequence reads: CASSLKGAQTSTEAFF. CDR3 DNA: TGTGCCAGCAGCTTGAAGGGGGCGCAGACCTCCACTGAAGCTTTCTTT.

The V and J genes are TRBV10-3 and TRBJ1-2; D is uncertain. With 0 bases removed from V and 8 bases from J, the gap between germline ends came to 10 bases. Germline V gives CDR1 ENHRY, CDR2 SYGVKD. The CDR3 length is 13 residues. The CDR3 sequence is CAISESMGWGYTF. DNA for the CDR3: TGTGCCATCAGTGAGTCGATGGGATGGGGCTACACCTTC.

The rearrangement joins TRBV5-1 to TRBJ2-1; D remains unclear. Deletions cut 5 bases from V and 4 bases from J, with 16 bases between. This CDR3 has 15 residues. Germline V CDR1 and CDR2: SGHRS, YFSETQ. CDR3 sequence: CASSVKDPQYNEQFF. The DNA for the CDR3 is TGCGCCAGCAGTGTCAAGGACCCGCAATACAATGAGCAGTTCTTC.

The chain links TRBV7-2 to TRBJ2-7; D is possibly TRBD1 or TRBD2 (5 bases each). V dropped 1 base and J dropped 2 bases, with 12 bases sitting between them. CDR3 length: 15 amino acids. CDR1 and CDR2 (germline): SGHTA, FQGNSA. CDR3 in DNA: TGTGCCAGCAGCTTAGGGGGACGGCTGACCTACGAGCAGTACTTC. It translates to CASSLGGRLTYEQYF.

The V and J genes are TRBV4-3 and TRBJ2-7; possibly TRBD2 for D (7 bases). Trimming took off 0 bases at V and 0 bases at J, with 12 bases between the two ends. The CDR3 has 16 amino acids. Germline CDR1 reads LGHNA; CDR2 reads YSLEER. For the CDR3, the DNA is TGCGCCAGCAGCCAAGAACGGGGGGCTTTCTCCTACGAGCAGTACTTC. Encoded protein: CASSQERGAFSYEQYF.

In its sample, this clonotype was seen many times. The V and J genes are TRBV29-1 and TRBJ1-1, with 8 bases aligning to TRBD1. The CDR3 sequence is 12 residues long. The junction had 5 bases not matched to a gene; V was cut back by 3 bases and J by 8 bases. Germline V gives CDR1 SQVTM, CDR2 ANQGSEA. CDR3 sequence reads: CSVEGTGREAFF. CDR3 nucleotide sequence: TGCAGCGTTGAGGGGACAGGCCGAGAAGCTTTCTTT.

This clonotype was observed a few times. DNA for the CDR3: TGTGCCAGCAGCTTAGGACTTCACCAGCCCCAGCATTTT. The encoded protein is CASSLGLHQPQHF. J is TRBJ1-5 and V is TRBV13; D remains ambiguous. The germline gives CDR1 PRHDT, CDR2 FYEKMQ (reference sequence). The V gene lost 0 bases and the J gene lost 7 bases, with 7 bases spanning the gap. This CDR3 is 13 amino acids long.